This T cell receptor beta chain was profiled in a study of cytomegalovirus exposure and HLA in healthy donors. The PCR used 60 Vbeta and 13 Jbeta primers. Profiled with immunoSEQ multiplex PCR; TCRdb holds only in-frame clones, not every one. The table includes roughly 180,000 clones, around 85% detected once. Note on this clone: Distinct nucleotide sequences in the sample also encode this CDR3.

These donors counted as nominally healthy when sampled, but unrecorded immune exposures were likely. V trimming: 7 bases; J trimming: 4 bases; junction bases outside the gene matches: 8. The CDR3 runs 14 residues. The germline gives CDR1 MNHNS, CDR2 SASEGT. Sequencing input: PBMCs. This receptor was identified in a boy under 10 years old in good health and CMV-seronegative. The chain joins TRBV6-1 to TRBJ1-1, with TRBD1 matching over 8 bases. The CDR3 DNA reads TGTGCCAGCAACCCCGACAGGGGAGGCACTGAAGCTTTCTTT. Translated, it gives CASNPDRGGTEAFF.